The 15 T cell receptor beta chains in this list originate from one sample, sequenced in a study of tumor-infiltrating lymphocytes in primary liver carcinoma listed by TCRdb under 2017. Total RNA and DNA were co-extracted without cell sorting from 20-30 mg of bulk tissue using the AllPrep DNA/RNA mini kit. Instrument on record: Illumina HiSeq 2500. A constant-region primer and ProtoScript II reverse transcriptase were used to reverse-transcribe TCRbeta-specific cDNA from approximately 550 ng total RNA. TCRbeta libraries were built with three nested multiplex PCR rounds, a slightly modified ARM-PCR procedure. Each of the first two PCR rounds ran for roughly 9 cycles using multiplex TRBV1-TRBV30 forward primers together with a Cbeta reverse primer. The raw public data were reprocessed by TCRdb itself: fastp quality trimming at Q25, MiXCR clonotype calling, in-frame beta chains only. Here each entry gathers all rows of one CDR3 protein and keeps the most common genes and DNA. For this sample there are 50,000 to 70,000 distinct CDR3 sequences; around 64% appear just once. Roughly 60% of the sample is in the top ten clones.

Sequencing input: liver tumor tissue from sampling region 2. According to the study, the label for this sample's cell subset or site signals: tumor region T2, inferior pole. Source of these receptors: a man in his forties with primary liver carcinoma and hepatitis B virus infection.

Remarks on this clonotype: The conserved phenylalanine or tryptophan is not found at the CDR3 terminus, so this likely reflects a read error. The chain is built from TRBV29-1 and TRBJ2-1; D not certain. This CDR3 has 12 amino acids. Germline CDR1 is SQVTM and CDR2 is ANQGSEA. The CDR3 DNA reads as TGCAGTGTTGAACCCATGGGGAATGTGCAGTTCGTC. This translates into CSVEPMGNVQFV.

This sequence joins TRBV6-1 and TRBJ1-2, with no clear D. From germline, CDR1 is MNHNS and CDR2 SASEGT. This CDR3 comprises 13 residues. Trimming shortened V by 9 bases and J by 6 bases, and 17 bases separated the two germline ends. The CDR3 DNA reads TGTGCCAGTAATGAGCGGGTGTCTAATGGCTACACCTTC. Residues: CASNERVSNGYTF.

As for this clonotype: Compared with germline, one end of the junction differs, possibly owing to a read error. V gene TRBV7-9 combines with J gene TRBJ1-5, with 7 bases matching TRBD1. The CDR3 runs to 13 residues. Per the germline V gene, CDR1 is SEHNR and CDR2 is FQNEAQ (reference sequence). The CDR3: CVSEGAGDQPQHF. The CDR3 nucleotides are TGTGTCAGCGAGGGGGCAGGAGATCAGCCCCAGCATTTT.

To note about this clonotype: A read error may account for a junction end that differs from germline. The V gene is TRBV4-2, the J gene TRBJ2-3; D assignment may be TRBD1 or TRBD2 (5 bases each). The CDR3 covers 18 residues. Looked up from germline, CDR1 is LGHNA and CDR2 is YNFKEQ. CDR3 region: CVSSQVALLVGATDRQYF. The CDR3 coding sequence is TGTGTCAGCAGCCAAGTGGCGCTTCTAGTGGGAGCGACAGATAGGCAGTATTTT.

This clonotype appeared once. V gene TRBV12-3 or TRBV12-4 combines with J gene TRBJ1-2; no reliable D call. The V and J ends lost 1 base and 8 bases respectively, with 2 bases between them. This CDR3 region has 10 residues. Here the CDR3 reads CASSLGGYTF. DNA of the CDR3: TGTGCCAGCAGTTTAGGGGGCTACACCTTC.

This clonotype has at least ten counts. This chain uses TRBV28 with TRBJ1-3; D remains unclear. Germline values: CDR1 MDHEN, CDR2 SYDVKM. The V end was cut by 7 bases, the J end by 3 bases, with 13 bases between. CDR3 length: 14 residues. CDR3 loop: CASTLGGGGNTIYF. In DNA form, the CDR3 reads TGTGCCAGCACCTTAGGAGGAGGTGGAAACACCATATATTTT. Filled out from reference TRBV28 and TRBJ1-3, the complete variable domain reads DVKVTQSSRYLVKRTGEKVFLECVQDMDHENMFWYRQDPGLGLRLIYFSYDVKMKEKGDIPEGYSVSREKKERFSLILESASTNQTSMYLCASTLGGGGNTIYFGEGSWLTVV.

Turning to this clonotype: Sequence at one end of the junction differs from germline and may be a read error. The chain employs TRBV7-9 and TRBJ1-2; D is ambiguous. Looked up from germline, CDR1 is SEHNR and CDR2 is FQNEAQ (reference sequence). The CDR3 runs 16 residues. The chain's CDR3 is CVSSPEGRLSQYGYAF. The CDR3 nucleotides read TGTGTCAGCAGCCCCGAGGGTAGGCTGTCCCAGTATGGCTACGCCTTC.

This clonotype occurred many times. This chain uses TRBV11-2 with TRBJ2-1, with TRBD1 matching 7 bases. Germline loops: CDR1 SGHAT, CDR2 FQNNGV. Germline trimming cut 3 bases from V and 6 bases from J; bases unmatched to any gene: 2. This CDR3 contains 13 residues. CDR3 in DNA: TGTGCCAGCAGCTTCACAGGGGTCAATGAGCAGTTCTTC. It yields the protein CASSFTGVNEQFF.

The J gene is TRBJ2-5, the V gene TRBV11-2; tentatively, D is TRBD1 or TRBD2 (6 bases each). This CDR3 is built from 14 residues. The V end lost 3 bases, the J end lost 3 bases, and 11 bases lay between the germline ends. The germline V gene has CDR1 SGHAT and CDR2 FQNNGV. The CDR3 nucleotides are TGTGCCAGCAGCTTCGGAGGGGGGAAAGAGACCCAGTACTTC. Its translation is CASSFGGGKETQYF. The entire variable domain, with the rest obtained from reference TRBV11-2 and TRBJ2-5, is as follows: EAGVAQSPRYKIIEKRQSVAFWCNPISGHATLYWYQQILGQGPKLLIQFQNNGVVDDSQLPKDRFSAERLKGVDSTLKIQPAKLEDSAVYLCASSFGGGKETQYFGPGTRLLVL.

Concerning this clonotype: A junction boundary mismatches the germline segment, possibly from a read error. DNA of the CDR3: TGTGCTAGCAGATTAGTGTGGGTACCAAACACCGGGGAGCTGTTTTTT. Translation gives CASRLVWVPNTGELFF. The chain carries TRBV11-2 and TRBJ2-2, with D hard to call. The CDR3 is 16 amino acids. Germline CDR1 SGHAT, CDR2 FQNNGV.

Notes on this clonotype: A read error may account for a junction end that differs from germline. The J gene is TRBJ2-7, the V gene TRBV6-1; perhaps TRBD1 as D (5 bases). The CDR3 is 14 amino acids. Germline V gene data show CDR1 as MNHNS and CDR2 as SASEGT. This CDR3 reads CASSDGAPPYEQYF. Written as DNA, the CDR3 is TGTGCCAGCAGCGATGGGGCTCCCCCCTACGAACAGTACTTC.

J is TRBJ2-5 and V is TRBV6-1; possible D gene TRBD2, 5 bases. Germline CDR1 and CDR2: MNHNS and SASEGT. The CDR3 has 19 residues. V was shortened by 6 bases and J by 0 bases, with 26 bases between the two germline ends. The CDR3 loop reads CASSFYQSHTWEYQETQYF. DNA for the CDR3: TGTGCCAGCAGCTTCTACCAGTCCCATACTTGGGAGTACCAAGAGACCCAGTACTTC.

This chain joins TRBV6-2 or TRBV6-3 and TRBJ2-2, with D tentatively TRBD2 (5 bases). Trimming stripped 6 bases from V and 17 bases from J, with 19 bases between. Germline V gene lookup returns CDR1 MNHEY and CDR2 SVGEGT. CDR3 length equals 12 residues. The CDR3 DNA reads as TGTGCCAGCAGCGACACCACCGGGGATCTATTTTTT. Translated: CASSDTTGDLFF.

Note on this clonotype: At one end the junction does not follow the germline gene, possibly because of a read error. The V call is TRBV10-3, the J call TRBJ1-2; TRBD1 agrees at 7 bases. From germline, CDR1 is ENHRY and CDR2 SYGVKD. This CDR3 contains 15 residues. DNA for the CDR3: TGTGCCATCAGTGAGACTCCGGAACAGGGAGGGGGCTACACTTTC. Translation: CAISETPEQGGGYTF.

Comment on this clonotype: As the CDR3 is not closed by the conserved phenylalanine or tryptophan, this likely results from a read error. This chain connects TRBV12-3 or TRBV12-4 to TRBJ1-3, with D hard to call. Between the trimmed V and J ends, which lost 8 bases and 7 bases, there was a span of 6 bases. The CDR3 is made up of 10 amino acids. The CDR3 nucleotides are TGTGCCAGCTCGGCGAACACCATATATATT. This sequence encodes CASSANTIYI.